The 4 T cell receptor beta chains listed next were all sequenced from one sample in a study of shared clonotypes between healthy human individuals. TCRdb keeps only in-frame clones here, not all; method: immunoSEQ multiplex PCR. The profile covers about 2.3 million clones, with 85% to 95% appearing a single time and more than 0.35% taken by the ten largest. The sample consisted of naive CD4+ T cells from PBMCs. Sample subset: CD45RA+ positively selected. These receptors all come from a man younger than 30 in good health. Some clones in this sample may be carry-over from other donors' samples.

The rearrangement uses TRBV7-2 and TRBJ2-3; D is possibly TRBD2 (5 bases). Germline-derived CDR1 and CDR2 are SGHTA and FQGNSA. Trimming shortened V by 2 bases and J by 2 bases, and 20 bases separated the two germline ends. The CDR3 extends over 18 amino acids. Written as DNA, the CDR3 is TGTGCCAGCAGCTTATCGTGGACTTCCGATACACTCACAGATACGCAGTATTTT. This gives the protein CASSLSWTSDTLTDTQYF.

As regards this clone: At the DNA level, this CDR3 is encoded by other sequences in the same sample as well. The chain is built from TRBV19 and TRBJ1-1; unclear D gene. This CDR3 has 13 amino acids. V shed 2 bases and J shed 2 bases, with 6 bases lying between them. Germline V CDR1 and CDR2: LNHDA, SQIVND (reference sequence). CDR3 in amino acids: CASSISGNTEAFF. CDR3 bases: TGTGCCAGTAGTATATCGGGAAACACTGAAGCTTTCTTT.

The chain couples TRBV7-3 to TRBJ2-5, with TRBD1 as a possible D gene (6 bases). Looked up from germline, CDR1 is SGHTA and CDR2 is FQGTGA. The CDR3 extends over 14 amino acids. V dropped 2 bases and J dropped 1 base, with 8 bases sitting between them. The CDR3 nucleotides read TGTGCCAGCAGCTTAGGACAGTCCCAAGAGACCCAGTACTTC. Amino acid sequence: CASSLGQSQETQYF.

The chain carries TRBV2 and TRBJ2-5; 13 bases align to TRBD2. The V gene end was trimmed by 6 bases and the J gene end by 5 bases; junction bases not matched to a gene: 3. There are 14 residues in the CDR3. Germline CDR1 is SNHLY and CDR2 is FYNNEI. CDR3 DNA sequence: TGTGCCAGCAGCGGGACTAGCGGGATGGAGACCCAGTACTTC. This sequence encodes CASSGTSGMETQYF. Supplemented by reference TRBV2 and TRBJ2-5, the full variable domain reads EPEVTQTPSHQVTQMGQEVILRCVPISNHLYFYWYRQILGQKVEFLVSFYNNEISEKSEIFDDQFSVERPDGSNFTLKIRSTKLEDSAMYFCASSGTSGMETQYFGPGTRLLVL.